This T cell receptor (beta chain) was obtained from a study of cytomegalovirus exposure and HLA in healthy donors. The PCR made use of 60 Vbeta and 13 Jbeta primers. How the authors handled the data: A later analysis counted 80 million or so unique TCR beta chains, some 12 million shared. Data came from immunoSEQ multiplex PCR; TCRdb stores just in-frame clones and leaves some out. V and J calls and clone size are as listed in that table; D and trimming were resolved from the DNA. The data show 130,000 to 150,000 clones, roughly four fifths seen once. This clone was detected only once. Its matching antigen is unknown. Study-wide points: Reports credit the classifier with highly specific, highly sensitive diagnosis of cytomegalovirus status.

The germline V gene has CDR1 MDHEN and CDR2 SYDVKM. The CDR3 runs 15 residues. The germline V and J ends were trimmed by 5 bases and 12 bases, with 25 bases remaining between them. Sample: PBMCs. The chain joins TRBV28 to TRBJ1-2, with D maybe TRBD1 (6 bases). The receptor was isolated from a woman in her sixties in good health and CMV-seropositive. The CDR3 region has the DNA TGTGCCAGCAGTGCCACAGGGCCTTCGGGGGGAATGAACACCTTC. It specifies CASSATGPSGGMNTF.